This T cell receptor (beta chain) was identified during a study of blood T cell repertoires in COVID-19. Overall study context: Sources were T cells, B-cell-depleted T cells, or PBMCs; the material itself was cDNA or gDNA.

This CDR3 has 15 amino acids. CDR1 is SGHTS, CDR2 YDEGEE, per germline. Losses at the gene ends were 2 bases for V and 5 bases for J; bases not matched to a gene: 6. This clone was seen a handful of times. Method: immunoSEQ multiplex PCR; TCRdb's copy keeps in-frame clones and lacks some. The top ten clones hold 1.4% of a sample with over 350,000 clones, 80% to 90% of them seen once. What was sequenced was peripheral blood. The rearrangement links TRBV5-8 to TRBJ2-5; TRBD2 aligns across 10 bases. This TCR derives from a woman aged 25 to 39 with active or convalescent COVID-19. CDR3 nucleotides: TGTGCCAGCAGCTTAGGGACTAGCGTAATTGAGACCCAGTACTTC. This encodes CASSLGTSVIETQYF.